This TCR beta chain stems from a study of cytomegalovirus exposure and HLA in healthy donors. Findings and limits, study-wide: Diagnosis of cytomegalovirus status made by the classifier reportedly showed high specificity and sensitivity.

This clone has a count of ten or more. What it binds is not known. V lost 6 bases, J lost 5 bases, and 11 bases lay in between. The CDR3 covers 14 residues. Germline V gives CDR1 MRHNA, CDR2 SNTAGT. 60 Vbeta and 13 Jbeta primers were used in PCR. TCRdb's copy holds only in-frame clones and misses some; the assay was immunoSEQ multiplex PCR. The table includes about 190,000 clones, around 85% detected once. The receptor's source is a man aged 50-60 years in good health and CMV-seronegative. The rearrangement links TRBV6-4 to TRBJ1-6, with D unclear. Sequencing used PBMCs. In nucleotides, the CDR3 is TGTGCCAGCAGGGAGGACGGCGATAATTCACCCCTCCACTTT. Its translation: CASREDGDNSPLHF.